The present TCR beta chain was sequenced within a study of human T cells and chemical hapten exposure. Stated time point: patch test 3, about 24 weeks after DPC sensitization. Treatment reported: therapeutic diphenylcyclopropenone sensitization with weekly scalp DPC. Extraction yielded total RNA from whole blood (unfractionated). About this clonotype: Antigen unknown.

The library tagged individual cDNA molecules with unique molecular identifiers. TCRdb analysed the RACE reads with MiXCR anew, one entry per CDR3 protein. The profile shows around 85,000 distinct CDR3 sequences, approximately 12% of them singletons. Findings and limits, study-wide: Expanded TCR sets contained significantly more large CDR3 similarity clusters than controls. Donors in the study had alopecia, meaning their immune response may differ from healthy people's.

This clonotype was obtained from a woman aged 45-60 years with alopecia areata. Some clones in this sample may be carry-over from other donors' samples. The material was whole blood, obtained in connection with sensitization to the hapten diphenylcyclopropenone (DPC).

The chain's CDR3 is CASNRDRVTDTQYF. Written as DNA, the CDR3 is TGTGCCAGCAACCGGGACAGGGTCACAGATACGCAGTATTTT. This chain links TRBV2 with TRBJ2-3; the match to TRBD1 covers 9 bases. The CDR3 covers 14 residues. Unmatched junction bases numbered 4, after V lost 7 bases and J lost 2 bases. Germline CDR1 reads SNHLY; CDR2 reads FYNNEI.